This T cell receptor beta chain was captured in a study of blood T cell repertoires in COVID-19. Study background: Samples came from the United States, Italy and Spain, spanning acute and convalescent COVID-19. T cells, B-cell-depleted T cells, or PBMCs provided the cDNA or gDNA that served as material.

Original handling: Amplification with reference gene primers provided the estimates of nucleated cell counts. Sequencing was performed with immunoSEQ multiplex PCR; in TCRdb, only in-frame clones are kept and a portion is missing. V and J calls and clone size are copied from that table; D and trimming were computed from the DNA. This sample has 100,000 or so clones, with more than 75% found just once. Germline V gene lookup returns CDR1 LGHDT and CDR2 YNNKEL (reference sequence). This CDR3 comprises 15 residues. Trimming left V 0 bases short and J 4 bases short, with 10 bases between. V and J are TRBV3-1 (or the pseudogene TRBV3-2) and TRBJ1-3, with a weak D call TRBD1 (6 bases). The TCR originated in an elderly man with acute or convalescent COVID-19. Sequencing was performed on peripheral blood. CDR3 region: CASSQEGAPGNTIYF. The CDR3 DNA reads as TGTGCCAGCAGCCAAGAGGGGGCGCCAGGAAACACCATATATTTT.